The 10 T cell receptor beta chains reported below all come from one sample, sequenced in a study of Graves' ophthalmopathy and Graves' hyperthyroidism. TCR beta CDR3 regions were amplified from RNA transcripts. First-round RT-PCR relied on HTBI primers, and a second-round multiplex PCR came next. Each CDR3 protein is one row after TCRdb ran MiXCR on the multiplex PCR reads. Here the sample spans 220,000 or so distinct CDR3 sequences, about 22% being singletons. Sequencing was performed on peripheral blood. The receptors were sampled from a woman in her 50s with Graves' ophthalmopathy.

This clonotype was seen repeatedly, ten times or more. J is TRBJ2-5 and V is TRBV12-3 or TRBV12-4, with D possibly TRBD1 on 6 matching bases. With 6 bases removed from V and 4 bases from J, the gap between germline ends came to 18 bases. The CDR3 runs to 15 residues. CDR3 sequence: CASRPAGTIRETQYF. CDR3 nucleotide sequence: TGTGCCAGCAGACCTGCCGGGACAATTAGAGAGACCCAGTACTTC.

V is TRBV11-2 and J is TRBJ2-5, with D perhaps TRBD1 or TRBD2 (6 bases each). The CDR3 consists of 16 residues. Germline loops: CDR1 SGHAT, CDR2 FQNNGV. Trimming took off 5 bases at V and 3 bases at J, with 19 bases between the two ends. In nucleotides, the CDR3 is TGTGCCAGCAGCCACCTAGGAGGGGGTAGCAAAGAGACCCAGTACTTC. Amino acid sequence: CASSHLGGGSKETQYF.

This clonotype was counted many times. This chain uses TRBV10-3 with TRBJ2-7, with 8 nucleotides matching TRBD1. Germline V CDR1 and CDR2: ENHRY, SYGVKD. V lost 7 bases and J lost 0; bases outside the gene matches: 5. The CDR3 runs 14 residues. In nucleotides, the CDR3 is TGTGCCATCAAGCCGACAGGGGACTCCTACGAGCAGTACTTC. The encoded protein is CAIKPTGDSYEQYF.

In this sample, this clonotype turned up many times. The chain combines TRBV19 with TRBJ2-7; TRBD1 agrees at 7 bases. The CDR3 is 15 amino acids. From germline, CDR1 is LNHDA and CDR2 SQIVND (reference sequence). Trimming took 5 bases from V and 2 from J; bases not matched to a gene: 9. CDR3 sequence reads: CASSSGTARPYEQYF. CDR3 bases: TGTGCCAGTAGTTCCGGGACAGCGAGACCCTACGAGCAGTACTTC.

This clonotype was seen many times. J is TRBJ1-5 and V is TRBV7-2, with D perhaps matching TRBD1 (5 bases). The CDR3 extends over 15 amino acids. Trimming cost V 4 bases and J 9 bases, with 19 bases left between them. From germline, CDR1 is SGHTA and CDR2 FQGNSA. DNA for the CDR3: TGTGCCAGCAGCTCCCTCCGGGACCCCTTTCGGCCCCAGCATTTT. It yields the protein CASSSLRDPFRPQHF.

CDR3 sequence (DNA): TGTGCCAGTAGTACCCAGGGGAATAGCAATCAGCCCCAGCATTTT. This gives the protein CASSTQGNSNQPQHF. The chain is built from TRBV19 and TRBJ1-5; D may be TRBD1 (6 bases). The germline V gene encodes CDR1 LNHDA and CDR2 SQIVND (reference sequence). The CDR3 extends over 15 amino acids. The V end was cut by 4 bases, the J end by 0 bases, with 10 bases between.

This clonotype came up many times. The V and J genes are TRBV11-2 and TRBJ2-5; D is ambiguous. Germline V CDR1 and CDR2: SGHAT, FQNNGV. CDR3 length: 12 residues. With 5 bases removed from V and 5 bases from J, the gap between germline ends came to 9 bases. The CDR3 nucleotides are TGTGCCAGCAGCACAAGCCAGGAGACCCAGTACTTC. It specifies CASSTSQETQYF.

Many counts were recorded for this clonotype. DNA of the CDR3: TGTGCCACCAGTGATTTCGGTATCGGCCCCTCTGGGGCCAACGTCCTGACTTTC. The encoded protein is CATSDFGIGPSGANVLTF. This chain uses TRBV24-1 with TRBJ2-6; D not resolved. Germline values: CDR1 KGHDR, CDR2 SFDVKD. This CDR3 comprises 18 residues. V lost 1 base and J 0 bases, leaving 12 bases between the germline ends.

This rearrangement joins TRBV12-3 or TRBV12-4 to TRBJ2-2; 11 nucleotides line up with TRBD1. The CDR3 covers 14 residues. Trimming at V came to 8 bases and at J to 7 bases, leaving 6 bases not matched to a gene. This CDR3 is CASGRTGGGGELFF. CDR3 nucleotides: TGTGCCAGCGGACGGACAGGGGGCGGCGGGGAGCTGTTTTTT.

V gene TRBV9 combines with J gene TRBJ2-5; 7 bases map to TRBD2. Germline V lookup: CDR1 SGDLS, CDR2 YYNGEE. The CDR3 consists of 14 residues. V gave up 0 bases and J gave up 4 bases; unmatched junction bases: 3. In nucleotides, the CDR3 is TGTGCCAGCAGCGTAGACGGGAGGCGAGAGACCCAGTACTTC. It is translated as CASSVDGRRETQYF.